These 27 T cell receptor beta chains were all obtained from the same sample, sequenced in a study of Ad26.COV2.S vaccination and SARS-CoV-2 variants. Libraries were prepared by immunoSEQ multiplex PCR; TCRdb keeps only in-frame clonotypes and omits some of them. Seen here are 300,000 to 350,000 clones, approximately 80% observed once, and the top ten hold approximately 2%. Treatment reported: approximately 18 received Ad26.COV2.S at low or high dose, single or two shots; 5 received placebo; per-sample allocation not given. The samples date from day 63 after the first vaccine or placebo injection. Material: peripheral blood, obtained in a trial of Ad26.COV2.S vaccine versus placebo. Source of these receptors: a person between 18 and 59 years old who received the Ad26.COV2.S COVID-19 vaccine or a placebo.

The chain employs TRBV7-2 and TRBJ1-6; D is unresolved. This CDR3 region has 15 residues. Germline V gives CDR1 SGHTA, CDR2 FQGNSA. Deletions cut 1 base from V and 5 bases from J, with 9 bases between. The chain's CDR3 is CASSLGGKHNSPLHF. CDR3 bases: TGTGCCAGCAGCTTAGGAGGGAAGCATAATTCACCCCTCCACTTT.

The chain combines TRBV3-1 (or the pseudogene TRBV3-2) with TRBJ1-1; weak D call: TRBD1 (6 bases). The CDR3 runs to 13 residues. CDR1 LGHDT and CDR2 YNNKEL come from the germline V gene (reference sequence). The V end was cut by 4 bases, the J end by 5 bases, with 11 bases between. This CDR3 reads CASSPPGATEAFF. CDR3 DNA: TGTGCCAGCAGCCCCCCGGGGGCGACTGAAGCTTTCTTT.

With respect to this clone: This sample also contains other DNA sequences that code for the same CDR3. The chain has TRBV5-6 and TRBJ2-1; TRBD1 aligns across 10 bases. Looked up from germline, CDR1 is SGHDT and CDR2 is YYEEEE. J was trimmed by 4 bases and V by 2 bases; bases with no gene match: 3. The CDR3 is 15 amino acids. CDR3 coding DNA: TGTGCCAGCAGCTTAAGGGGACAGGGGTACAATGAGCAGTTCTTC. Translation: CASSLRGQGYNEQFF.

The chain joins TRBV9 to TRBJ2-5; TRBD2 is a possible D gene (6 bases). CDR3 length: 15 amino acids. In germline, CDR1 is SGDLS, CDR2 YYNGEE. Trimming cost V 3 bases and J 5 bases, with 17 bases left between them. The CDR3 sequence is CASSARGGARETQYF. The DNA for the CDR3 is TGTGCCAGCAGCGCCCGCGGAGGGGCCCGGGAGACCCAGTACTTC.

This chain joins TRBV19 and TRBJ1-5, with a possible D match to TRBD1 (6 bases). Per the germline V gene, CDR1 is LNHDA and CDR2 is SQIVND (reference sequence). Between the trimmed V and J ends, which lost 10 bases and 2 bases, there was a span of 12 bases. The CDR3 runs to 13 residues. CDR3 residues: CATERGGNQPQHF. In DNA form, the CDR3 reads TGTGCCACCGAGAGGGGGGGCAATCAGCCCCAGCATTTT.

The chain uses TRBV11-2 and TRBJ2-3, with TRBD2 matching over 10 bases. After removal of 7 bases from V and 5 bases from J, the junction contained 15 bases not matched to a gene. From germline, CDR1 is SGHAT and CDR2 FQNNGV. The CDR3 length is 17 residues. CDR3 in amino acids: CASTLIELAGFKDTQYF. CDR3 bases: TGTGCCAGCACCCTCATCGAACTAGCGGGATTTAAAGATACGCAGTATTTT.

The chain has TRBV3-1 (or the pseudogene TRBV3-2) and TRBJ1-1; D unresolved. This CDR3 contains 14 residues. Trimming pared 1 base from V and 1 base from J, leaving 7 bases between. Germline CDR1 reads LGHDT; CDR2 reads YNNKEL (reference sequence). CDR3 coding DNA: TGTGCCAGCAGCCAAGGGGGTCGGAACACTGAAGCTTTCTTT. Its protein is CASSQGGRNTEAFF.

The V gene is TRBV5-1, the J gene TRBJ2-2, with D possibly TRBD1 on 5 matching bases. This CDR3 has 16 residues. V dropped 4 bases and J dropped 0 bases, with 13 bases sitting between them. Germline lookup yields CDR1 SGHRS and CDR2 YFSETQ. CDR3 sequence (DNA): TGCGCCAGCAGCATTCGACAGACCGCGAACACCGGGGAGCTGTTTTTT. Protein product: CASSIRQTANTGELFF.

This clone was counted only a few times. This rearrangement joins TRBV5-1 to TRBJ2-3, with 7 bases aligning to TRBD2. Germline V gives CDR1 SGHRS, CDR2 YFSETQ. The CDR3 contains 16 residues. V was pared by 3 bases and J by 3 bases, with 10 bases of the junction left unmatched. This chain's CDR3 is CASSSWERGTTDTQYF. CDR3 DNA sequence: TGCGCCAGCAGCTCCTGGGAGCGGGGAACTACAGATACGCAGTATTTT.

J is TRBJ1-2 and V is TRBV4-1; unclear D gene. Germline CDR1 is MGHRA and CDR2 is YSYEKL. The CDR3 totals 14 residues. V was pared by 1 base and J by 2 bases, with 8 bases between. CDR3 sequence reads: CASSQGYTNYGYTF. CDR3 in DNA: TGCGCCAGCAGCCAAGGTTACACCAACTATGGCTACACCTTC.

The chain combines TRBV7-9 with TRBJ2-3; the D gene could be TRBD1 or TRBD2 (5 bases each). CDR1 and CDR2 from the germline V gene are SEHNR and FQNEAQ (reference sequence). Trimming left V 2 bases short and J 4 bases short, with 7 bases between. The CDR3 length is 13 residues. The CDR3: CASSLRGADTQYF. The CDR3 region has the DNA TGTGCCAGCAGCTTAAGGGGAGCAGATACGCAGTATTTT.

The V gene is TRBV4-1, the J gene TRBJ1-1; no firm D call. Germline CDR1 MGHRA, CDR2 YSYEKL. The CDR3 covers 12 residues. The V end was cut by 1 base, the J end by 11 bases, with 11 bases between. DNA of the CDR3: TGCGCCAGCAGCCAAGTACCAGGAGGGGCTTTCTTT. This codes for CASSQVPGGAFF.

The chain links TRBV19 to TRBJ1-1; 9 bases fit TRBD1. Germline values: CDR1 LNHDA, CDR2 SQIVND (reference sequence). The CDR3 has 15 amino acids. Unmatched junction bases numbered 9, after V lost 6 bases and J lost 4 bases. The CDR3 DNA reads TGTGCCAGTAGCCTCGGGACAGGGCCTGGCACTGAAGCTTTCTTT. Its protein is CASSLGTGPGTEAFF.

The table lists this clone with a few counts. The chain carries TRBV29-1 and TRBJ2-1; D remains ambiguous. The ends were cut back, 0 bases at V and 0 bases at J, with 15 bases in the middle. Per germline, CDR1 SQVTM and CDR2 ANQGSEA. The CDR3 length is 17 residues. The CDR3 loop is CSVEDHSDSSSYNEQFF. CDR3 sequence (DNA): TGCAGCGTTGAAGATCACAGCGACTCCAGCTCCTACAATGAGCAGTTCTTC.

This sequence joins TRBV12-3 or TRBV12-4 and TRBJ2-7; possible D gene TRBD2, 6 bases. CDR3 length equals 13 residues. With 8 bases removed from V and 2 bases from J, the gap between germline ends came to 13 bases. CDR3 DNA sequence: TGTGCCAGCGGAGGGACTTATACCTACGAGCAGTACTTC. Encoded protein: CASGGTYTYEQYF.

V usage is TRBV5-6 and J usage is TRBJ2-7; 7 bases are a match to TRBD1. This CDR3 has 15 amino acids. V shed 2 bases and J 1 base; nucleotides not matched to a gene: 6. The germline V gene has CDR1 SGHDT and CDR2 YYEEEE. The CDR3 reads CASSFTGTVSYEQYF. The CDR3 region has the DNA TGTGCCAGCAGCTTCACCGGGACAGTTTCCTACGAGCAGTACTTC.

This clone appeared a few times. The gene calls are TRBV28 and TRBJ1-3; D is possibly TRBD1 (6 bases). Trimming pared 4 bases from V and 0 bases from J, leaving 10 bases between. The CDR3 is 15 residues long. The V gene's germline CDR1 is MDHEN and CDR2 SYDVKM. Written as DNA, the CDR3 is TGTGCCAGCAGTTGGGAACAGGGCTCTGGAAACACCATATATTTT. Protein: CASSWEQGSGNTIYF.

V usage is TRBV4-1 and J usage is TRBJ2-7; D is ambiguous. The CDR3 runs 16 residues. Germline CDR1 is MGHRA and CDR2 is YSYEKL. Trimming stripped 0 bases from V and 1 base from J, with 13 bases between. The CDR3 reads CASSQDHAPRSYEQYF. The DNA for the CDR3 is TGCGCCAGCAGCCAAGATCATGCACCCCGATCCTACGAGCAGTACTTC.

V gene TRBV9 combines with J gene TRBJ2-3; D is undetermined. Trimming cost V 4 bases and J 7 bases, with 13 bases left between them. CDR1 is SGDLS and CDR2 is YYNGEE in the germline V gene. CDR3 length equals 13 residues. This chain's CDR3 is CASSPRNWNTQYF. CDR3 nucleotides: TGTGCCAGCAGCCCGAGAAACTGGAATACGCAGTATTTT.

The chain joins TRBV11-1 to TRBJ2-3, with D unclear. The V gene lost 3 bases and the J gene lost 0 bases, with 7 bases spanning the gap. This CDR3 is 14 amino acids long. The germline CDR1 and CDR2 sequences are SGHAT and FQDESV (reference sequence). CDR3 in DNA: TGTGCCAGCAGCTTCCCGCCTAGCACAGATACGCAGTATTTT. Translation gives CASSFPPSTDTQYF. Supplemented by reference TRBV11-1 and TRBJ2-3, the full variable domain reads EAEVAQSPRYKITEKSQAVAFWCDPISGHATLYWYRQILGQGPELLVQFQDESVVDDSQLPKDRFSAERLKGVDSTLKIQPAELGDSAMYLCASSFPPSTDTQYFGPGTRLTVL.

The chain carries TRBV27 and TRBJ2-7; 11 nucleotides match TRBD1. With V trimmed by 6 bases and J by 5 bases, 6 bases remained unmatched. The germline V gene encodes CDR1 MNHEY and CDR2 SMNVEV (reference sequence). This CDR3 is 14 amino acids long. The CDR3 nucleotides are TGTGCCAGCAGCTGGACAGGGGGCTTGAACGAGCAGTACTTC. Translation gives CASSWTGGLNEQYF.

The V gene is TRBV3-1 (or the pseudogene TRBV3-2), the J gene TRBJ1-1; unclear D gene. Per germline, CDR1 LGHDT and CDR2 YNNKEL (reference sequence). The CDR3 loop spans 15 amino acids. V was trimmed by 3 bases and J by 1 base, leaving 12 bases between them. The CDR3 DNA follows: TGTGCCAGCAGCCAGACCAGGATGACGAACACTGAAGCTTTCTTT. Amino acid sequence: CASSQTRMTNTEAFF.

The chain recombines TRBV27 with TRBJ1-2; 9 bases map to TRBD1. Germline CDR1 is MNHEY and CDR2 is SMNVEV (reference sequence). This CDR3 comprises 13 residues. Losses at the gene ends were 3 bases for V and 6 bases for J; bases not matched to a gene: 2. CDR3 in amino acids: CASSFGTGNGYTF. The CDR3 DNA is TGTGCCAGCAGTTTCGGGACAGGGAATGGCTACACCTTC.

The rearrangement uses TRBV27 and TRBJ1-6; D uncertain. The CDR3 has 13 residues. CDR1 and CDR2 (germline): MNHEY, SMNVEV (reference sequence). Trimming shortened V by 6 bases and J by 6 bases, and 9 bases separated the two germline ends. CDR3 residues: CASSPEFNSPLHF. Here the CDR3 DNA reads TGTGCCAGCAGCCCGGAGTTTAATTCACCCCTCCACTTT.

The chain uses TRBV11-2 and TRBJ2-1; 11 bases match TRBD2. The CDR3 totals 17 residues. Germline assignment: CDR1 SGHAT and CDR2 FQNNGV. V trimming: 5 bases; J trimming: 0 bases; junction bases outside the gene matches: 6. The CDR3 nucleotides read TGTGCCAGCAGCCGCACTAGCGGGGGCCTCTCCTACAATGAGCAGTTCTTC. Its translation is CASSRTSGGLSYNEQFF. The full variable domain, rest sourced from reference TRBV11-2 and TRBJ2-1, is EAGVAQSPRYKIIEKRQSVAFWCNPISGHATLYWYQQILGQGPKLLIQFQNNGVVDDSQLPKDRFSAERLKGVDSTLKIQPAKLEDSAVYLCASSRTSGGLSYNEQFFGPGTRLTVL.

This clone was seen repeatedly, ten times or more. The chain has TRBV10-2 and TRBJ1-1; 9 bases align to TRBD1. The CDR3 runs 17 residues. With 4 bases clipped from V and 4 bases from J, the junction kept 13 bases outside the gene matches. Germline V gene lookup returns CDR1 WSHSY and CDR2 SAAADI. CDR3 sequence reads: CASSADYRDRVRTEAFF. In DNA form, the CDR3 reads TGCGCCAGCAGTGCTGATTACCGGGACAGGGTTCGCACTGAAGCTTTCTTT.

The rearrangement uses TRBV6-5 and TRBJ2-1, with D perhaps TRBD1 (6 bases). This CDR3 is 12 amino acids long. V lost 4 bases and J 6 bases, leaving 7 bases between the germline ends. The germline V gene encodes CDR1 MNHEY and CDR2 SVGAGI. CDR3 sequence reads: CASSLTGNEQFF. For the CDR3, the DNA is TGTGCCAGCAGTTTGACAGGCAATGAGCAGTTCTTC.